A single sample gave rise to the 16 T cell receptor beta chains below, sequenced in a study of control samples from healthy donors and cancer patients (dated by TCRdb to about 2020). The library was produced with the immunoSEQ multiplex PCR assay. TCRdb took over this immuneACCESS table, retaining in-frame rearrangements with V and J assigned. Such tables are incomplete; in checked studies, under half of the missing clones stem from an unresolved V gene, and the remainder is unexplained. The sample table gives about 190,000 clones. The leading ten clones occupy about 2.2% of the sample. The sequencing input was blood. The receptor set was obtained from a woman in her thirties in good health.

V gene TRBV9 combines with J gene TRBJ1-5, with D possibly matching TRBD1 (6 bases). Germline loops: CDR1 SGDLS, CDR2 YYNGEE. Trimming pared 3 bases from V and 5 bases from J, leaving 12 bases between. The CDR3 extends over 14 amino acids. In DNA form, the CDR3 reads TGTGCCAGCAGCGCAACAGGGCTCGATCAGCCCCAGCATTTT. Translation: CASSATGLDQPQHF. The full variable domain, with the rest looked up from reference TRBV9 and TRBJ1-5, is DSGVTQTPKHLITATGQRVTLRCSPRSGDLSVYWYQQSLDQGLQFLIQYYNGEERAKGNILERFSAQQFPDLHSELNLSSLELGDSALYFCASSATGLDQPQHFGDGTRLSIL.

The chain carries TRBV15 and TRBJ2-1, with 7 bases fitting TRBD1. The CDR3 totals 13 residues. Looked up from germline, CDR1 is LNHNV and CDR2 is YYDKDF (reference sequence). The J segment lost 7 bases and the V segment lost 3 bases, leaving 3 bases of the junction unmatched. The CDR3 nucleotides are TGTGCCACCAGCAGGACAGGGACGAATGAGCAGTTCTTC. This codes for CATSRTGTNEQFF.

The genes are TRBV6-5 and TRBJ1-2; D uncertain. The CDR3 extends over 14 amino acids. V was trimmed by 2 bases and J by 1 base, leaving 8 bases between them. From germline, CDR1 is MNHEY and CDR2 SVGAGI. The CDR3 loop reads CASSYRPSNYGYTF. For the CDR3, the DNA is TGTGCCAGCAGTTACCGACCCAGTAACTATGGCTACACCTTC.

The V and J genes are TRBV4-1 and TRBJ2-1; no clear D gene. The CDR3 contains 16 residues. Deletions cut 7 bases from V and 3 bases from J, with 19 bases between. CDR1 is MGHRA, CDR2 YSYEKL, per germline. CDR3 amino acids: CASKSPGQADYNEQFF. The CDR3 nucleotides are TGCGCCAGCAAAAGCCCTGGGCAGGCGGACTACAATGAGCAGTTCTTC.

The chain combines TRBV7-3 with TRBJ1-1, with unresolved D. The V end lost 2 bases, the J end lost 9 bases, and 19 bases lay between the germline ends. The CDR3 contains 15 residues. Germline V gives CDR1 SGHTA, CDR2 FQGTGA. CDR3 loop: CASSLWSSEDAQAFF. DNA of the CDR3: TGTGCCAGCAGCTTATGGAGCAGTGAGGACGCACAAGCTTTCTTT.

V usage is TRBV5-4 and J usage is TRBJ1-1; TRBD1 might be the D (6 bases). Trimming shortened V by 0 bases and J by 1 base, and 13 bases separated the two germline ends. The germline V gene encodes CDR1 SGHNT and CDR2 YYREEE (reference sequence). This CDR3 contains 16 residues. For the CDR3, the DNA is TGTGCCAGCAGCTTGGGAGGAGGGACACCGAACACTGAAGCTTTCTTT. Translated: CASSLGGGTPNTEAFF.

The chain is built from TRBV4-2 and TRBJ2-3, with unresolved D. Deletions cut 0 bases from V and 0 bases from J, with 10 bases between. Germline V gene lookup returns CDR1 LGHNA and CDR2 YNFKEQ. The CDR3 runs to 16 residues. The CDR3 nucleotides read TGTGCCAGCAGCCAAGAGGCCGACCCTAGCACAGATACGCAGTATTTT. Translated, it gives CASSQEADPSTDTQYF.

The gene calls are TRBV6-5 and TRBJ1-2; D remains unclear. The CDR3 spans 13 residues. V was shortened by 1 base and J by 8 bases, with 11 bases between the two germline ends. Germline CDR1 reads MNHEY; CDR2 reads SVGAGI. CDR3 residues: CASSYYSREGYTF. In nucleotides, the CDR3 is TGTGCCAGCAGTTACTACAGTAGGGAAGGCTACACCTTC.

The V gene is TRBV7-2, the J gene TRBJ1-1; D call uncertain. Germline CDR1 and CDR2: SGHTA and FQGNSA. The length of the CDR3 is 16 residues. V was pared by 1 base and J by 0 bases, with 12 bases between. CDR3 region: CASSLVAARLNTEAFF. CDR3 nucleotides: TGTGCCAGCAGCTTAGTGGCAGCCAGACTGAACACTGAAGCTTTCTTT. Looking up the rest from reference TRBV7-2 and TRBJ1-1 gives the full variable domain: GAGVSQSPSNKVTEKGKDVELRCDPISGHTALYWYRQSLGQGLEFLIYFQGNSAPDKSGLPSDRFSAERTGGSVSTLTIQRTQQEDSAVYLCASSLVAARLNTEAFFGQGTRLTVV.

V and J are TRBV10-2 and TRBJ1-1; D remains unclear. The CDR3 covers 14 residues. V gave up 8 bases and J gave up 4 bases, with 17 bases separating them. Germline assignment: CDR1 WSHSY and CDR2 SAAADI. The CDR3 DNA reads TGCGCCAGCCTTGAACCTGCGGGTGGCACTGAAGCTTTCTTT. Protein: CASLEPAGGTEAFF.

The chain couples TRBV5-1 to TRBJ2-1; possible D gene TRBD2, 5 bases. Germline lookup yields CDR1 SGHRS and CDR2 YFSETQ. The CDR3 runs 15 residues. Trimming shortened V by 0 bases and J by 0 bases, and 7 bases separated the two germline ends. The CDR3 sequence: CASSLVGSSYNEQFF. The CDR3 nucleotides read TGCGCCAGCAGCTTGGTAGGGAGCTCCTACAATGAGCAGTTCTTC.

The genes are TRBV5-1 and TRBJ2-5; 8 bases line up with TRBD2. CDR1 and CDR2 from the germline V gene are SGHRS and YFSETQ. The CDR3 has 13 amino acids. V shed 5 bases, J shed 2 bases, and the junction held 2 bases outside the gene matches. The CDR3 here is CASRTSEQETQYF. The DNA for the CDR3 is TGCGCCAGCAGGACTAGCGAACAAGAGACCCAGTACTTC.

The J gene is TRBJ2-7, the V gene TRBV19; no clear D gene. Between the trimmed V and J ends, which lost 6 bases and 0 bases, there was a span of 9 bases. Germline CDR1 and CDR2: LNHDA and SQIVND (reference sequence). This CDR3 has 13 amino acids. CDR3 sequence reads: CASSPQPSYEQYF. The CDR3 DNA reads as TGTGCCAGTAGCCCACAGCCCTCCTACGAGCAGTACTTC.

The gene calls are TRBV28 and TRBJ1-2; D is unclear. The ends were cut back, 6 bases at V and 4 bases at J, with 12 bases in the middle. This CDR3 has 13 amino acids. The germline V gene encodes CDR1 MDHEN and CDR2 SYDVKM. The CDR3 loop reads CASSPLASYGYTF. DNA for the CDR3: TGTGCCAGCAGCCCATTAGCCAGCTATGGCTACACCTTC.

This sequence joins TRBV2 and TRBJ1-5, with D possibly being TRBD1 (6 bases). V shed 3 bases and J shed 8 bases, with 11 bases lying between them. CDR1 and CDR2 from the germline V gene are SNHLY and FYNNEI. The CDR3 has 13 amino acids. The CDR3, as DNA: TGTGCCAGCAGTGATCAGGGGAATAAGCCCCAGCATTTT. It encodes CASSDQGNKPQHF. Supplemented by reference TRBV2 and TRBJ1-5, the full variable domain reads EPEVTQTPSHQVTQMGQEVILRCVPISNHLYFYWYRQILGQKVEFLVSFYNNEISEKSEIFDDQFSVERPDGSNFTLKIRSTKLEDSAMYFCASSDQGNKPQHFGDGTRLSIL.

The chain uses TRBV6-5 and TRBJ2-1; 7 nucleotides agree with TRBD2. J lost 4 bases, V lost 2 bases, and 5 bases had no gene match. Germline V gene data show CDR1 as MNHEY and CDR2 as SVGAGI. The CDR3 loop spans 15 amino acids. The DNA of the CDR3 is TGTGCCAGCAGTTACGGTCCAGCGGGATACAATGAGCAGTTCTTC. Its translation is CASSYGPAGYNEQFF.